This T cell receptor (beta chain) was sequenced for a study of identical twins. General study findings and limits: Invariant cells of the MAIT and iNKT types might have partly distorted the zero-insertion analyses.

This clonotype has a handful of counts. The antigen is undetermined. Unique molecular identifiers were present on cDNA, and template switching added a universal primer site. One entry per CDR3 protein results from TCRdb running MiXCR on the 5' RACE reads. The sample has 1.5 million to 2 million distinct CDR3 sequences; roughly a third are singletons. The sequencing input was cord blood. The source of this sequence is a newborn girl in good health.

The CDR3 DNA reads as TGTGCCAGCAGCGTCGACCTCAGCGGCACAGATACGCAGTATTTT. Amino acids: CASSVDLSGTDTQYF. The J gene is TRBJ2-3, the V gene TRBV7-2; D ambiguous. Germline V gene lookup returns CDR1 SGHTA and CDR2 FQGNSA. V was cut by 5 bases and J by 1 base, with 13 bases left in between. This CDR3 is 15 amino acids long.